The T cell receptor beta chain described here comes from a study of beta chain features in type 1 diabetes. The study's findings and limits: The naive, central memory and Treg TCRB repertoires of patients appeared to be more similar to one another than those of healthy donors. In type 1 diabetes patients, VDJ junctions had fewer insertions; deletions at these junctions were more frequent.

Comment on this clone: What it binds is not known.

Each population that was sorted was more than 95% pure. Per germline, CDR1 SGHKS and CDR2 YYEKEE (reference sequence). The V and J ends lost 5 bases and 7 bases respectively, with 16 bases between them. This CDR3 spans 14 amino acids. The isolated RNA, all of it, was reverse transcribed, so expressed TCRB transcripts were what got sequenced. The method was immunoSEQ multiplex PCR; TCRdb's version includes in-frame clones alone and lacks a portion of them. This sample has some 200,000 clones, with approximately 10% found just once. The sequencing input was central memory CD4+ T cells from blood. The V gene is TRBV5-5, the J gene TRBJ1-5; D remains ambiguous. The sequence derives from a man in his late teens or twenties in good health. The CDR3 protein is CASRGGREEQPQHF. CDR3 coding DNA: TGTGCCAGCAGAGGCGGTAGGGAAGAGCAGCCCCAGCATTTT.